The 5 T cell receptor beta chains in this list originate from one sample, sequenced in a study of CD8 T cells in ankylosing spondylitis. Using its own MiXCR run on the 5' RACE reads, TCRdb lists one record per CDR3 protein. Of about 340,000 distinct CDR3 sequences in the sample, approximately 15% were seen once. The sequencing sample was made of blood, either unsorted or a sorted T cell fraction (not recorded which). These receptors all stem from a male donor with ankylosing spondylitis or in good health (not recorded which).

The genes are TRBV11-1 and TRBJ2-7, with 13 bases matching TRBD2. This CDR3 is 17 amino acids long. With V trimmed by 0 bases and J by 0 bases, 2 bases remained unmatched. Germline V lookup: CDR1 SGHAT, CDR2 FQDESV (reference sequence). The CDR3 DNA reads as TGTGCCAGCAGCTTAGCGGGACTAGCGGGATTCTCCTACGAGCAGTACTTC. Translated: CASSLAGLAGFSYEQYF.

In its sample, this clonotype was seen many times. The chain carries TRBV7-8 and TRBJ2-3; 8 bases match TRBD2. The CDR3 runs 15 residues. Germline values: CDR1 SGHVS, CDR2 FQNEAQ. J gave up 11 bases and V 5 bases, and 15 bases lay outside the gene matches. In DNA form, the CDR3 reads TGTGCCAGCAGCCGCCTGGGTAGCGGGGAAAGCGAGCAGTATTTT. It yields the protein CASSRLGSGESEQYF.

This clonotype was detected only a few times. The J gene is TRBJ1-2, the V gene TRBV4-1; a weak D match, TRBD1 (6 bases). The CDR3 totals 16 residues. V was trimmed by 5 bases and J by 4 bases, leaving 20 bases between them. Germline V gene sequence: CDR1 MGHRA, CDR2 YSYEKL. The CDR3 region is CASSNPLDSTGYGYTF. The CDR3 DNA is TGCGCCAGCAGCAACCCCTTGGACAGTACCGGCTATGGCTACACCTTC.

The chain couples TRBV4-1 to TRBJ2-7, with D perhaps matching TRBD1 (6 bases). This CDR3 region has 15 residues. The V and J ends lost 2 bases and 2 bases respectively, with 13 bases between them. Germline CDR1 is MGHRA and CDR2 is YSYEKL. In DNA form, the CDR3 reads TGCGCCAGCAGCCAATTCACAGGGCCCCCCTACGAGCAGTACTTC. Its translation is CASSQFTGPPYEQYF.

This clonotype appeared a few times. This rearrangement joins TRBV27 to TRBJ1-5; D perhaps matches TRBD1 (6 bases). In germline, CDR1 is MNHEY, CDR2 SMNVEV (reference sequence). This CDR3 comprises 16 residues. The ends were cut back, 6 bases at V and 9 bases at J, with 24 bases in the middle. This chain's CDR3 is CASSPEGGQTQGPQHF. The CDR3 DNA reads TGTGCCAGCAGCCCCGAGGGGGGGCAAACCCAAGGGCCCCAGCATTTT.